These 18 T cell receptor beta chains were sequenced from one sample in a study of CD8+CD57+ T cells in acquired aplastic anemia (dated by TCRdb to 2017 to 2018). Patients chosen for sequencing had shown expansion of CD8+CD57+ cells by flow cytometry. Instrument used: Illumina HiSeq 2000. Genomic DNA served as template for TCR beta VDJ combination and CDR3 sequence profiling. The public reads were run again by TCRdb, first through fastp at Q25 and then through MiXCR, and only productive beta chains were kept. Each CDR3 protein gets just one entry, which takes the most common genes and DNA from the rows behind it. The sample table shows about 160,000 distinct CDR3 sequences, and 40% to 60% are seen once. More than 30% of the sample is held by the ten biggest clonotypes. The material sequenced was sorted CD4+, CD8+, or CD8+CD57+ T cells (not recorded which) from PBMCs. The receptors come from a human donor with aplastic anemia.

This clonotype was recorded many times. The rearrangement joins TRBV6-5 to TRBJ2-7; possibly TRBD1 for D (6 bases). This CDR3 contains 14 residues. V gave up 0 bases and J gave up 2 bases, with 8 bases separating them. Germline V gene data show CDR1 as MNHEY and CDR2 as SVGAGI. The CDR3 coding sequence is TGTGCCAGCAGTTACTCGAGACAGGCCTACGAGCAGTACTTC. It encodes CASSYSRQAYEQYF.

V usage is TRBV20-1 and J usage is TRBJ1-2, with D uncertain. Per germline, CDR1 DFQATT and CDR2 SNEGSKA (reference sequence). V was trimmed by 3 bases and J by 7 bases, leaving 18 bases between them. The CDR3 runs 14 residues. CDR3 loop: CSASAAGGLSGYTF. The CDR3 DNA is TGCAGTGCTAGTGCAGCGGGAGGGCTGAGTGGCTACACCTTC.

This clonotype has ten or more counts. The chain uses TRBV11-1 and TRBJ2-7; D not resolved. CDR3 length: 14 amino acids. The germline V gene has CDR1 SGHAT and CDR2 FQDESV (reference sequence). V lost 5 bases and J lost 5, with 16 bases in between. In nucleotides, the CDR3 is TGTGCCAGCAGCCTGACTCTAGATACCCACGAGCAGTACTTC. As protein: CASSLTLDTHEQYF.

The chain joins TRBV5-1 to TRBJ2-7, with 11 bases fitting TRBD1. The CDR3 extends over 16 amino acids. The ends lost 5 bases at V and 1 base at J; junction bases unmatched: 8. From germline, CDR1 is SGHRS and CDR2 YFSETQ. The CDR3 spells CASRQGQGERSYEQYF. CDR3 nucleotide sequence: TGCGCCAGCAGGCAGGGACAGGGGGAGAGATCCTACGAGCAGTACTTC.

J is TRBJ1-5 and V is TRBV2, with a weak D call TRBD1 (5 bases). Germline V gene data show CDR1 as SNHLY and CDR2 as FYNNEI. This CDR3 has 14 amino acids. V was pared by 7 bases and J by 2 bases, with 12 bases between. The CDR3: CASTQGDGNQPQHF. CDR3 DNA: TGTGCCAGCACCCAGGGAGATGGCAATCAGCCCCAGCATTTT.

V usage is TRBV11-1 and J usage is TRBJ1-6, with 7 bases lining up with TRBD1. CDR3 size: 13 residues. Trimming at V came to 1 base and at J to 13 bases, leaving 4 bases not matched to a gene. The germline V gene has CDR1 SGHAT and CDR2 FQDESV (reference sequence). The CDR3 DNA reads TGTGCCAGCAGCTTAGGACAGGGAGTCCCCCTCCACTTT. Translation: CASSLGQGVPLHF.

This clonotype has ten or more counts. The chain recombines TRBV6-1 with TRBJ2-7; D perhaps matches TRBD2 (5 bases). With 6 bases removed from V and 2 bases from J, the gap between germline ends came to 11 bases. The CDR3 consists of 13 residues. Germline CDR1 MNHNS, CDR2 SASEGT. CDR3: CASREEVPYEQYF. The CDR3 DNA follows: TGTGCCAGCAGGGAGGAAGTCCCCTACGAGCAGTACTTC.

CDR3 in amino acids: CASSPGFPETQYF. The CDR3 DNA follows: TGTGCCAGCAGCCCGGGGTTCCCAGAGACCCAGTACTTC. The J gene is TRBJ2-5, the V gene TRBV7-9; a possible D gene is TRBD2 (5 bases). The V end lost 5 bases, the J end lost 4 bases, and 11 bases lay between the germline ends. CDR1 SEHNR and CDR2 FQNEAQ come from the germline V gene (reference sequence). The CDR3 runs to 13 residues. Based on the CDR3 plus reference TRBV7-9 and TRBJ2-5, the full variable domain is DTGVSQNPRHKITKRGQNVTFRCDPISEHNRLYWYRQTLGQGPEFLTYFQNEAQLEKSRLLSDRFSAERPKGSFSTLEIQRTEQGDSAMYLCASSPGFPETQYFGPGTRLLVL.

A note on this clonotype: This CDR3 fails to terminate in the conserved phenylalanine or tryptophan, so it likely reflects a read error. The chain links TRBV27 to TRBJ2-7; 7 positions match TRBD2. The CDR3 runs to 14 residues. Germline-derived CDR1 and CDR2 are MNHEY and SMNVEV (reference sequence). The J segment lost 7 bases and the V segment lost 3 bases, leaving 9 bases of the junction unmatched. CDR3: CASSLGGRYGEQYL. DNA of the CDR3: TGTGCCAGCAGTTTGGGAGGGAGATACGGGGAGCAGTACCTC.

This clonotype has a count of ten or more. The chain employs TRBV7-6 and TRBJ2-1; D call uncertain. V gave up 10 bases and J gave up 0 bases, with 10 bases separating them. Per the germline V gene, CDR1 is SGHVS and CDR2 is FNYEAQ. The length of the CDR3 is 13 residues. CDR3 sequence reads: CATGVSSYNEQFF. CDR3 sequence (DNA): TGTGCCACTGGGGTCAGCTCCTACAATGAGCAGTTCTTC.

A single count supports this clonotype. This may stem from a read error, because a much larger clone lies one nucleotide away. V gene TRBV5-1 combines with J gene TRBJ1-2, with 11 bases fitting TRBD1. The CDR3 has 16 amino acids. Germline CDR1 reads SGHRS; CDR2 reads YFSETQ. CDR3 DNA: TGCGCCAGCAGCTCCCCGGGACAGGGGGAGAACTGTGGCTACACCTTC. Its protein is CASSSPGQGENCGYTF.

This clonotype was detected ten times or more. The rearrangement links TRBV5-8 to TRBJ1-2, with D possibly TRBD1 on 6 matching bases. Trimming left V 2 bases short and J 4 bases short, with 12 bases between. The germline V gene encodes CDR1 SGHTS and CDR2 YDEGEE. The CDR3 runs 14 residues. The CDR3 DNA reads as TGTGCCAGCAGCTTAGGGGGGCGCGGCTATGGCTACACCTTC. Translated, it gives CASSLGGRGYGYTF. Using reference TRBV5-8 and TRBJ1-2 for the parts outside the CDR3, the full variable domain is EAGVTQSPTHLIKTRGQQATLRCSPISGHTSVYWYQQALGLGLQFLLWYDEGEERNRGNFPPRFSGRQFPNYSSELNVNALELEDSALYLCASSLGGRGYGYTFGSGTRLTVV.

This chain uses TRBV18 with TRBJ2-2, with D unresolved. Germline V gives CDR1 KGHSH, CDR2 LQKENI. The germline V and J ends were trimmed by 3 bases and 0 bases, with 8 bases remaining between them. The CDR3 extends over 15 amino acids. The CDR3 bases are TGTGCCAGCTCACCGCGGCAATCGAACACCGGGGAGCTGTTTTTT. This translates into CASSPRQSNTGELFF.

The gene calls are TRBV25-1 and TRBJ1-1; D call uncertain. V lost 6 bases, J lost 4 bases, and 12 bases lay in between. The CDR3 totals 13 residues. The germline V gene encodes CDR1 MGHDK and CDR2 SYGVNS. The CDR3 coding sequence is TGTGCCAGCAGGGACTCCGATAGCACTGAAGCTTTCTTT. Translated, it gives CASRDSDSTEAFF.

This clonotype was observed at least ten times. In DNA, the CDR3 is TGTGCCAGCAGTTACATCAACGAGGGCTCTGGAAACACCATATATTTT. It yields the protein CASSYINEGSGNTIYF. The chain is built from TRBV6-5 and TRBJ1-3; D is uncertain. Germline loops: CDR1 MNHEY, CDR2 SVGAGI. Trimming left V 2 bases short and J 0 bases short, with 11 bases between. The CDR3 consists of 16 residues.

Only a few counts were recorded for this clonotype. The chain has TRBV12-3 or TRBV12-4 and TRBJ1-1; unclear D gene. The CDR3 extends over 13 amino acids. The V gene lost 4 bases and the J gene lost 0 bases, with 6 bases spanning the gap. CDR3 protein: CASSSSMNTEAFF. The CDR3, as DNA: TGTGCCAGCAGTTCATCAATGAACACTGAAGCTTTCTTT.

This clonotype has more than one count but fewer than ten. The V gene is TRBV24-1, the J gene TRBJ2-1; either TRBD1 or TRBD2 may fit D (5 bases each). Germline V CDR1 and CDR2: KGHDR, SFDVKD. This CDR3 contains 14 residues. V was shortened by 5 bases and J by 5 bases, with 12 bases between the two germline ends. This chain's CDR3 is CATSAVRDHNEQFF. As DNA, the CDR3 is TGTGCCACCAGTGCCGTCCGGGACCACAATGAGCAGTTCTTC.

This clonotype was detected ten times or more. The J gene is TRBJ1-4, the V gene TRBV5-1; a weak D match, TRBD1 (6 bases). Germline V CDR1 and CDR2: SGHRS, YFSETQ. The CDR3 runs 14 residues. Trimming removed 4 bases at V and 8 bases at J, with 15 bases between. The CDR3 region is CASSPGGEGEKLFF. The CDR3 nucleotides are TGCGCCAGCAGCCCCGGGGGCGAGGGAGAAAAACTGTTTTTT.